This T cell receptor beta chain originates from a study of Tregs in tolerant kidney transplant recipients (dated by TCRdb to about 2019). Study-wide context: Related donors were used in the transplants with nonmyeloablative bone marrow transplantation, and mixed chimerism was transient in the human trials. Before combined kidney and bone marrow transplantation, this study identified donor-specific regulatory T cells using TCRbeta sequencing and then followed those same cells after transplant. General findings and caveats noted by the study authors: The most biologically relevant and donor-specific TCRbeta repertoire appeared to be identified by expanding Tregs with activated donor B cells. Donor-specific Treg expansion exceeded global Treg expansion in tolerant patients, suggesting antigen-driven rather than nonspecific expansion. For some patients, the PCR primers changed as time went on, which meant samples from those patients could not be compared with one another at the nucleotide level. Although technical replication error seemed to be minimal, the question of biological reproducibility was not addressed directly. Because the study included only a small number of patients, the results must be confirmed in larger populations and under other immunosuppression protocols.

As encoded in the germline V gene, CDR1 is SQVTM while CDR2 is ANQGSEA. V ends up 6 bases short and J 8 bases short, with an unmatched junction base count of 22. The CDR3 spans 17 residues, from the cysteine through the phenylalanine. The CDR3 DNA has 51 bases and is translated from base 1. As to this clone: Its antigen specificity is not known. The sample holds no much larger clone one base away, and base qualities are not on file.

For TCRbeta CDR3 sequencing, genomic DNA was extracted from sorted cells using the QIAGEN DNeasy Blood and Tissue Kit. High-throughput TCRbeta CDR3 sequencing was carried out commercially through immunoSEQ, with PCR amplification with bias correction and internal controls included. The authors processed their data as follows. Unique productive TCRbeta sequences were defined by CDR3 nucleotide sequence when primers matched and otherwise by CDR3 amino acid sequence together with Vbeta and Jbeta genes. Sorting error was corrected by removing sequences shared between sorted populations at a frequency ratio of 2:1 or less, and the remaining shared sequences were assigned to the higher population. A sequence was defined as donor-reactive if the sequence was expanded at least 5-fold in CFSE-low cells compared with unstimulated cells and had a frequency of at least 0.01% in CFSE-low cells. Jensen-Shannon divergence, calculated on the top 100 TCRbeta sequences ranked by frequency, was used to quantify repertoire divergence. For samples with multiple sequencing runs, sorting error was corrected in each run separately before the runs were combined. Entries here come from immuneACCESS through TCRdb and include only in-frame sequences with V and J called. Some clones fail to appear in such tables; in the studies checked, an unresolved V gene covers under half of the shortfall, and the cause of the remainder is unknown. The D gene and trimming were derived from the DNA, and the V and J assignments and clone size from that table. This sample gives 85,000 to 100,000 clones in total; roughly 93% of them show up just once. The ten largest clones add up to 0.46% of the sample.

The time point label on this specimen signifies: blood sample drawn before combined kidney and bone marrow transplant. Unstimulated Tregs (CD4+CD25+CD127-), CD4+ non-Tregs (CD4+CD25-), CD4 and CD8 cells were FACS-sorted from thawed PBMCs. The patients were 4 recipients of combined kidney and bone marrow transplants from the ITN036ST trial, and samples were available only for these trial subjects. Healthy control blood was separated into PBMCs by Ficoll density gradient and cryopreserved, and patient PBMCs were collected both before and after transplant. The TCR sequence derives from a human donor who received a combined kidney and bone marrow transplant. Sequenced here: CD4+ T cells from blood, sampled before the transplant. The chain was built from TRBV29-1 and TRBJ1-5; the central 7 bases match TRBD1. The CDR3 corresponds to CSVFLETLTGIGEPQHF. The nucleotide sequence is TGCAGCGTGTTCTTAGAGACCCTGACAGGGATTGGGGAGCCCCAGCATTTT.